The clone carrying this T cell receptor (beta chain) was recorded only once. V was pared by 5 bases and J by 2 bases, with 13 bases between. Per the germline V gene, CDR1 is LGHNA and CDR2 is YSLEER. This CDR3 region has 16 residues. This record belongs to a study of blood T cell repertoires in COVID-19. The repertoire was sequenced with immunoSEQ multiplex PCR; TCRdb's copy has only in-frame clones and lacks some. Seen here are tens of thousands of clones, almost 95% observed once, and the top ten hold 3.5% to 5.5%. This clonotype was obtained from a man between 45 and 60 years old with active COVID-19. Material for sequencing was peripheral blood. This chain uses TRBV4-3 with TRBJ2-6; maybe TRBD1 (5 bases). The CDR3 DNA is TGCGCCAGCAGCACCACGACAGACCCTGGGGCCAACGTCCTGACTTTC. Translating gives CASSTTTDPGANVLTF.